This T cell receptor (beta chain) was found in a study of post-analysis software for immune sequencing data. General study results and limits: There were about five TRBV segments more frequent in patients than controls, and TRBV5-6, TRBV5-1 and TRBV20-1 were among them.

This clonotype was counted only a few times. What it binds is not known. Unique molecular identifiers tagged the TCR beta cDNA libraries. One entry per CDR3 protein, called by TCRdb with MiXCR from the PCR reads. Among approximately 660,000 distinct CDR3 sequences listed, approximately 60% were seen once. The CDR3 covers 16 residues. After removal of 4 bases from V and 0 bases from J, the junction contained 5 bases not matched to a gene. Sequencing was done on a sample of blood. V is TRBV12-3 or TRBV12-4 and J is TRBJ2-3, with 9 bases matching TRBD2. This receptor was identified in a girl aged 2 to 9 with multiple sclerosis. Written as DNA, the CDR3 is TGTGCCAGCAGTTCCGGTACTAGCGGGAGCACAGATACGCAGTATTTT. Its protein product is CASSSGTSGSTDTQYF.